This TCR beta chain came from a study of T cell responses to AZD1222 COVID-19 vaccine. Assay used: immunoSEQ multiplex PCR; TCRdb lists only in-frame clones, some missing. Found here are tens of thousands of clones, around 90% of them singletons; the top ten hold 4% to 6%. The origin of this receptor is an adult in good health. The source material was peripheral blood, sampled on day 0 of MenACWY control vaccination.

CDR3 in DNA: TGTGCCAGCAGCATTGGACGTGTGAATGAAAAACTGTTTTTT. This codes for CASSIGRVNEKLFF. The chain uses TRBV21-1 and TRBJ1-4. TRBV21-1 is designated a pseudogene. The CDR3 is 14 residues long.